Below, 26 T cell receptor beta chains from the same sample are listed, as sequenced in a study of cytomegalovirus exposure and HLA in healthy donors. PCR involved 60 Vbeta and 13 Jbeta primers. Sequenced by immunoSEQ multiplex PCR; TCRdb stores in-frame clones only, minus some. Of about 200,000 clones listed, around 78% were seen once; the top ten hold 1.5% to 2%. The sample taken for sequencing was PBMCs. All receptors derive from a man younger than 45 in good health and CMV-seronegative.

The DNA for the CDR3 is TGTGCCAGCAGCAAGACGGGATCGGGCAATCAGCCCCAGCATTTT. Amino acids: CASSKTGSGNQPQHF. The chain joins TRBV11-2 to TRBJ1-5; D is uncertain. The CDR3 contains 15 residues. CDR1 SGHAT and CDR2 FQNNGV come from the germline V gene. Trimming took 5 bases from V and 2 from J, leaving 13 bases between them.

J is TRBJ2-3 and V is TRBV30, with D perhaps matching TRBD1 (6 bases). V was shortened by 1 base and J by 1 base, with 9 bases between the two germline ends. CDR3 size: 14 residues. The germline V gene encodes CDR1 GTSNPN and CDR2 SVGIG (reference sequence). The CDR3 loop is CAWSADRRTDTQYF. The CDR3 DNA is TGTGCCTGGAGTGCGGACAGACGCACAGATACGCAGTATTTT.

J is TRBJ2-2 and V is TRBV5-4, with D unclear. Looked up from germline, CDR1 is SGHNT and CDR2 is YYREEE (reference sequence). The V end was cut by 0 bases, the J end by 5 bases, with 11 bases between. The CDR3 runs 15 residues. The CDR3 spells CASSLAGSSTGELFF. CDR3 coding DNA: TGTGCCAGCAGCTTGGCCGGTAGCTCTACCGGGGAGCTGTTTTTT.

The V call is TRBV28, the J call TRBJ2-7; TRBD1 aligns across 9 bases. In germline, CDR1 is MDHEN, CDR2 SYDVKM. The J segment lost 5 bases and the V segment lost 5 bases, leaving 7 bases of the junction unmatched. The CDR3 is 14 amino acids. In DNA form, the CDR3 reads TGTGCCAGCAGTCCCCGGGACAGGGATGACGAGCAGTACTTC. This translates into CASSPRDRDDEQYF.

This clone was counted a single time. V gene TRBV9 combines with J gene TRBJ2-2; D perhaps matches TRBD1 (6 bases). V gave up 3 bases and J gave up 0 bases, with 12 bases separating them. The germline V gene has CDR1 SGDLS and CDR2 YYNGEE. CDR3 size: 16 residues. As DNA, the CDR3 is TGTGCCAGCAGCGAGGGTTACAGGGCGAACACCGGGGAGCTGTTTTTT. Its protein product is CASSEGYRANTGELFF. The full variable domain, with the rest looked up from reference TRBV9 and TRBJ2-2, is DSGVTQTPKHLITATGQRVTLRCSPRSGDLSVYWYQQSLDQGLQFLIQYYNGEERAKGNILERFSAQQFPDLHSELNLSSLELGDSALYFCASSEGYRANTGELFFGEGSRLTVL.

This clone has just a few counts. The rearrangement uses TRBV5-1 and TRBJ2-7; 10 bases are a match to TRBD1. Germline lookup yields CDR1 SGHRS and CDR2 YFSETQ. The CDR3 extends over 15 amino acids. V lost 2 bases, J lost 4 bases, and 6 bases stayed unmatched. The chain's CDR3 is CASSLADRGRYEQYF. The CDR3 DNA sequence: TGCGCCAGCAGCTTAGCCGACAGGGGGCGTTACGAGCAGTACTTC.

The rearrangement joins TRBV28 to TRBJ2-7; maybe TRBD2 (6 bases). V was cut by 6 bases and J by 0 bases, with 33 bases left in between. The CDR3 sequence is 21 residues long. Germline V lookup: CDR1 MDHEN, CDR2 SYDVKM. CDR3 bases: TGTGCCAGCAGACCCCCTTCGCGGGGCGGCGGCTGGATGTTGGCCTCCTACGAGCAGTACTTC. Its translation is CASRPPSRGGGWMLASYEQYF.

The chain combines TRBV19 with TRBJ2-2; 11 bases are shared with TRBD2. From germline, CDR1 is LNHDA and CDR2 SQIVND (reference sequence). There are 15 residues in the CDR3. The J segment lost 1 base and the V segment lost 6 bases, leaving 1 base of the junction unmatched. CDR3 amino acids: CASSGLAGNTGELFF. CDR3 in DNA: TGTGCCAGTAGCGGACTAGCGGGGAACACCGGGGAGCTGTTTTTT. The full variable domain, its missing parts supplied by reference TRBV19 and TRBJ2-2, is DGGITQSPKYLFRKEGQNVTLSCEQNLNHDAMYWYRQDPGQGLRLIYYSQIVNDFQKGDIAEGYSVSREKKESFPLTVTSAQKNPTAFYLCASSGLAGNTGELFFGEGSRLTVL.

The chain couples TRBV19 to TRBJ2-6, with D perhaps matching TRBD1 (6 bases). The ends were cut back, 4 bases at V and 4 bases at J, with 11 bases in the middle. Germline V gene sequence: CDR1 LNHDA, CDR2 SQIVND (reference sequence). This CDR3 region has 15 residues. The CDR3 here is CASSKQGIGANVLTF. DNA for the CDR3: TGTGCCAGTAGTAAACAGGGTATAGGGGCCAACGTCCTGACTTTC.

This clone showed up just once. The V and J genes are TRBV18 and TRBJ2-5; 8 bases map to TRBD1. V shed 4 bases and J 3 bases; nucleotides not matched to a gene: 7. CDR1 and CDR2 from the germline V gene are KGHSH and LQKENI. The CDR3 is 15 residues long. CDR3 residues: CASSLGTGSKETQYF. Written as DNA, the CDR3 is TGTGCCAGCTCACTGGGGACAGGATCGAAAGAGACCCAGTACTTC.

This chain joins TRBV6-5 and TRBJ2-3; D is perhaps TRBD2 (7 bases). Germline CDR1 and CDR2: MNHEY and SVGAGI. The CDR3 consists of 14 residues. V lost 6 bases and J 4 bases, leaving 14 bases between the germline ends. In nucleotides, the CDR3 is TGTGCCAGCAGAGGGGGGAGCGGGGCAGATACGCAGTATTTT. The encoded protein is CASRGGSGADTQYF.

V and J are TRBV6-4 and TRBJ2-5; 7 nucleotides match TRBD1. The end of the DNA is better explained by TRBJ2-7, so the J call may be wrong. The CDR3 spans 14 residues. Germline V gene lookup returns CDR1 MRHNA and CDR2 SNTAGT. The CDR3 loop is CASSAGQPLYEQYF. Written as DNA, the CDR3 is TGTGCCAGCAGTGCGGGACAGCCTCTCTACGAGCAGTACTTC.

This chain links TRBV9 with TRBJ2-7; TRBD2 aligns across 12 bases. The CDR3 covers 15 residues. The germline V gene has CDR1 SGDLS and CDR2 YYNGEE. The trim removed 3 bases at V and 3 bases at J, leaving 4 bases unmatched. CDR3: CASSAWTSGNYEQYF. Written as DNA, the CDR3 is TGTGCCAGCAGCGCGTGGACTAGCGGGAACTACGAGCAGTACTTC.

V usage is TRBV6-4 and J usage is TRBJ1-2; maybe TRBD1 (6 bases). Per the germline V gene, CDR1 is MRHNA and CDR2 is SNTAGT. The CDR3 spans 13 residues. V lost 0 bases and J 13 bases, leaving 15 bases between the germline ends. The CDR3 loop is CASSDSGTSLVTF. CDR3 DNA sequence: TGTGCCAGCAGTGACTCGGGGACATCCCTCGTCACCTTC.

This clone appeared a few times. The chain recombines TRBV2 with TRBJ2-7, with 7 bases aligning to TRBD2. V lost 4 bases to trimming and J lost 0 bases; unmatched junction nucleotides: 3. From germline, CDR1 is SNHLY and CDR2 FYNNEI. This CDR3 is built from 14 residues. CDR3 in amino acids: CASSATSISYEQYF. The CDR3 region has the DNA TGTGCCAGCAGTGCGACTAGCATCTCCTACGAGCAGTACTTC.

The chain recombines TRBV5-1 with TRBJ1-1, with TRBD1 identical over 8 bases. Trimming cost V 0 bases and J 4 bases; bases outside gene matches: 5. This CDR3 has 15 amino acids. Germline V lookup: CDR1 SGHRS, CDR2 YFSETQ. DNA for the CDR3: TGCGCCAGCAGCTTGGACGGACAGGGAAGCACTGAAGCTTTCTTT. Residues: CASSLDGQGSTEAFF.

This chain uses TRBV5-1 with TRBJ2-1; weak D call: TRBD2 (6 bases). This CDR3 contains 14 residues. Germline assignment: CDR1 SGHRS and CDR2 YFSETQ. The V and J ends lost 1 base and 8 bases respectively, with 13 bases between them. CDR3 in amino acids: CASSLFGGTDEQFF. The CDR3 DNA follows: TGCGCCAGCAGCTTGTTCGGGGGTACAGATGAGCAGTTCTTC. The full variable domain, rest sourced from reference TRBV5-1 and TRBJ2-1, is KAGVTQTPRYLIKTRGQQVTLSCSPISGHRSVSWYQQTPGQGLQFLFEYFSETQRNKGNFPGRFSGRQFSNSRSEMNVSTLELGDSALYLCASSLFGGTDEQFFGPGTRLTVL.

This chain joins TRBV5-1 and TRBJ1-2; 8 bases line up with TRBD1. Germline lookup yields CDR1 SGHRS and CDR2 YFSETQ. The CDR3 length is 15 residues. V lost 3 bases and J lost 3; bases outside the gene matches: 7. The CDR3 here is CASSSGTGGDYGYTF. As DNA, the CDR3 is TGCGCCAGCAGCTCCGGCACAGGGGGGGACTATGGCTACACCTTC.

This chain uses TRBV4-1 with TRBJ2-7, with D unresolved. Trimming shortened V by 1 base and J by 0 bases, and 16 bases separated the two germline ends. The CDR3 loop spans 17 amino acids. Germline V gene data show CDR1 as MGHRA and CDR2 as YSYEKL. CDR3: CASSQVTTLPTSYEQYF. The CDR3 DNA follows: TGCGCCAGCAGCCAAGTCACTACGCTCCCGACCTCCTACGAGCAGTACTTC.

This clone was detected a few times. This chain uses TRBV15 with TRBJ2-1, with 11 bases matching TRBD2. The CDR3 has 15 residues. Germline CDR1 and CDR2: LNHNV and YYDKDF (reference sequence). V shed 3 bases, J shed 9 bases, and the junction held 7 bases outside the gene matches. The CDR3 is CATSSLLAGDTEQFF. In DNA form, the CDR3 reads TGTGCCACCAGCAGCCTACTAGCGGGAGACACTGAGCAGTTCTTC.

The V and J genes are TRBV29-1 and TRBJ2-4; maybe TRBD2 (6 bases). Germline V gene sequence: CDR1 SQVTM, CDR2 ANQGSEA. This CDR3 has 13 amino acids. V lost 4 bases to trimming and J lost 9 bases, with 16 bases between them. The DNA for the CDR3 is TGCAGCGTTGCCGGGCGGGATGGTACCATTCAGTACTTC. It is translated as CSVAGRDGTIQYF.

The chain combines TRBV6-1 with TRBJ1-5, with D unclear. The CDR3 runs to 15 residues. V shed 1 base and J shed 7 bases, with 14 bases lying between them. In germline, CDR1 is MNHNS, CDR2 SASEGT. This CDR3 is CASSEEDFIGQPQHF. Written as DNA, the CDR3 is TGTGCCAGCAGTGAAGAAGACTTCATTGGGCAGCCCCAGCATTTT.

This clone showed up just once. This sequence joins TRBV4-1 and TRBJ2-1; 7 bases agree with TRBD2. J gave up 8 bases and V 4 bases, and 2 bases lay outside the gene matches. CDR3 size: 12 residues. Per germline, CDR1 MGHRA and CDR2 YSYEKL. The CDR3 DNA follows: TGCGCCAGCAGCCTCCGGGGGGATGAGCAGTTCTTC. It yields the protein CASSLRGDEQFF.

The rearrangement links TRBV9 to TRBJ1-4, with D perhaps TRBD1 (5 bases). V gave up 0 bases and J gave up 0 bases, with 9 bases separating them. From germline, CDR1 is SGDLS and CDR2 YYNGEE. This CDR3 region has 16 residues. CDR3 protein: CASSVGGATTNEKLFF. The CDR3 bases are TGTGCCAGCAGCGTAGGCGGGGCTACAACTAATGAAAAACTGTTTTTT.

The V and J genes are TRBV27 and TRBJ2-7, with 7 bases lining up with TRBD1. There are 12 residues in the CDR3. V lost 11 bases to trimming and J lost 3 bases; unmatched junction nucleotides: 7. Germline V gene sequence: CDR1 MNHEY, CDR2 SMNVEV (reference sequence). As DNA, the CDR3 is TGTGCCTCCAGGACAGGAAACTACGAGCAGTACTTC. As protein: CASRTGNYEQYF.

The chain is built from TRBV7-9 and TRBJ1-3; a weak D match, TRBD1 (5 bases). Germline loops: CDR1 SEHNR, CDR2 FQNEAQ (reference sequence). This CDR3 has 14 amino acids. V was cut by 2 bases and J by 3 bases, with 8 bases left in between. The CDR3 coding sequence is TGTGCCAGCAGCTTACTTACAGGTGGAAACACCATATATTTT. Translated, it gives CASSLLTGGNTIYF.